Below, 4 T cell receptor beta chains from the same sample are listed, as sequenced in a study of cytomegalovirus exposure and HLA in healthy donors. It was with 60 Vbeta and 13 Jbeta primers that the PCR ran. Produced via immunoSEQ multiplex PCR; TCRdb's table is partial and in-frame only. This table holds hundreds of thousands of clones, roughly 79% found once. Sequencing was performed on PBMCs. Source of these receptors: a woman in her thirties or forties in good health and CMV-seronegative.

This rearrangement joins TRBV7-3 to TRBJ2-2; D uncertain. V was cut by 2 bases and J by 0 bases, with 4 bases left in between. This CDR3 region has 14 residues. Per germline, CDR1 SGHTA and CDR2 FQGTGA. The CDR3 DNA is TGTGCCAGCAGCTTATTTACGAACACCGGGGAGCTGTTTTTT. Translating gives CASSLFTNTGELFF. Full variable domain (missing parts from reference TRBV7-3 and TRBJ2-2): GAGVSQTPSNKVTEKGKYVELRCDPISGHTALYWYRQSLGQGPEFLIYFQGTGAADDSGLPNDRFFAVRPEGSVSTLKIQRTERGDSAVYLCASSLFTNTGELFFGEGSRLTVL.

The CDR3 region has the DNA TGTGCCAGCAGCTTATGGGCGACTAATGAAAAACTGTTTTTT. Translating it yields CASSLWATNEKLFF. The rearrangement uses TRBV7-2 and TRBJ1-4; D is uncertain. Trimming left V 2 bases short and J 2 bases short, with 6 bases between. The CDR3 contains 14 residues. Germline values: CDR1 SGHTA, CDR2 FQGNSA. The full variable domain, in which reference TRBV7-2 and TRBJ1-4 provide the parts outside the CDR3, is GAGVSQSPSNKVTEKGKDVELRCDPISGHTALYWYRQSLGQGLEFLIYFQGNSAPDKSGLPSDRFSAERTGGSVSTLTIQRTQQEDSAVYLCASSLWATNEKLFFGSGTQLSVL.

The rearrangement joins TRBV4-3 to TRBJ1-6, with D possibly being TRBD1 (5 bases). The CDR3 sequence is 14 residues long. V lost 2 bases and J 9 bases, leaving 11 bases between the germline ends. Germline CDR1 is LGHNA and CDR2 is YSLEER. CDR3: CASSQSRRGSPLHF. CDR3 DNA: TGCGCCAGCAGCCAATCGAGGAGGGGTTCACCCCTCCACTTT.

The rearrangement links TRBV4-1 to TRBJ2-2; D gene uncertain. The length of the CDR3 is 15 residues. V lost 4 bases and J lost 0, with 9 bases in between. CDR1 is MGHRA, CDR2 YSYEKL, per germline. The CDR3 loop reads CASSPVSSNTGELFF. CDR3 DNA: TGCGCCAGCAGCCCGGTTAGTTCGAACACCGGGGAGCTGTTTTTT.